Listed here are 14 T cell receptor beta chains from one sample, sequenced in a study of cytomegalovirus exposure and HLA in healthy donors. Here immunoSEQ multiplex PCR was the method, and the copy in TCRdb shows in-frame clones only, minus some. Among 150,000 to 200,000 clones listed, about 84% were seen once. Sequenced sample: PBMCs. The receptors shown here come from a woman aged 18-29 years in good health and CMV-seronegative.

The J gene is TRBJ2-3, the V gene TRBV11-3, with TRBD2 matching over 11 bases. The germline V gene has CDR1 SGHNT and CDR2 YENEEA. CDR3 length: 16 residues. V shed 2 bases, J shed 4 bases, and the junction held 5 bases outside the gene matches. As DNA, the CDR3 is TGTGCCAGCAGCTTATCCAGTAGCGGGGGGGCAGATACGCAGTATTTT. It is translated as CASSLSSSGGADTQYF. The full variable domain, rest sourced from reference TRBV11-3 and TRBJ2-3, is EAGVVQSPRYKIIEKKQPVAFWCNPISGHNTLYWYLQNLGQGPELLIRYENEEAVDDSQLPKDRFSAERLKGVDSTLKIQPAELGDSAVYLCASSLSSSGGADTQYFGPGTRLTVL.

The CDR3 spells CASSRRGGRSTDTQYF. The CDR3 bases are TGTGCCAGCAGCCGACGGGGGGGCCGAAGCACAGATACGCAGTATTTT. The chain uses TRBV5-6 and TRBJ2-3; 8 bases match TRBD2. Germline V gene data show CDR1 as SGHDT and CDR2 as YYEEEE. Trimming removed 4 bases from V and 0 bases from J; junction bases left unmatched: 7. The CDR3 loop spans 16 amino acids.

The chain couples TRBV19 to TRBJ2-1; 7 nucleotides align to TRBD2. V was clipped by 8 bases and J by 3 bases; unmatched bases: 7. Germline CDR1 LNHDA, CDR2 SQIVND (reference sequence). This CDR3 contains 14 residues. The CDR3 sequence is CASDRGEGYNEQFF. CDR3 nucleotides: TGTGCCAGTGACCGCGGGGAGGGCTACAATGAGCAGTTCTTC.

This CDR3 is CASSLALAGAGANVLTF. CDR3 DNA sequence: TGTGCCAGCAGCTTAGCTCTAGCGGGAGCTGGGGCCAACGTCCTGACTTTC. The V and J genes are TRBV7-8 and TRBJ2-6, with 10 bases fitting TRBD2. Trimming cost V 0 bases and J 2 bases; bases outside gene matches: 1. The CDR3 runs to 17 residues. Germline loops: CDR1 SGHVS, CDR2 FQNEAQ.

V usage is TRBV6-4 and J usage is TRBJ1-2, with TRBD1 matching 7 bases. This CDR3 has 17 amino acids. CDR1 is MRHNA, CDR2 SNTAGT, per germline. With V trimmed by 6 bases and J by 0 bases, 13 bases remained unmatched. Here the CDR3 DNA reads TGTGCCAGCAGCCCAGGGGACAGAATAGACCCTAACTATGGCTACACCTTC. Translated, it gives CASSPGDRIDPNYGYTF.

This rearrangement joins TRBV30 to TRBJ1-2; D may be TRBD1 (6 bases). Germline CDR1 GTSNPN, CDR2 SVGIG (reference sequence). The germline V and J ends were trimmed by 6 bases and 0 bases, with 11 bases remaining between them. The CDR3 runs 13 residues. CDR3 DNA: TGTGCCTGTGACAGGACAGCTAACTATGGCTACACCTTC. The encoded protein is CACDRTANYGYTF.

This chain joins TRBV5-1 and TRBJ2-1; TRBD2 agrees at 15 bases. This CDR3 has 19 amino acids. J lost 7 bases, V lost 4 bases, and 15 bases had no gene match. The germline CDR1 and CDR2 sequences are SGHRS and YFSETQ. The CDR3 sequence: CASSRSGTSGRIVWNEQFF. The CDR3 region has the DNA TGCGCCAGCAGCCGCTCCGGGACTAGCGGGAGGATCGTATGGAATGAGCAGTTCTTC.

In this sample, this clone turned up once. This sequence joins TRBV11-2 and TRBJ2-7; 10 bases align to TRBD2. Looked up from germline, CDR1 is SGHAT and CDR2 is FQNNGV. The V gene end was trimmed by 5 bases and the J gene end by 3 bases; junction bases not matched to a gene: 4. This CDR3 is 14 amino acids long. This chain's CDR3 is CASSEREGSYEQYF. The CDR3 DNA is TGTGCCAGCAGCGAGCGGGAGGGAAGCTACGAGCAGTACTTC. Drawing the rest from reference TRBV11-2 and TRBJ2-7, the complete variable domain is EAGVAQSPRYKIIEKRQSVAFWCNPISGHATLYWYQQILGQGPKLLIQFQNNGVVDDSQLPKDRFSAERLKGVDSTLKIQPAKLEDSAVYLCASSEREGSYEQYFGPGTRLTVT.

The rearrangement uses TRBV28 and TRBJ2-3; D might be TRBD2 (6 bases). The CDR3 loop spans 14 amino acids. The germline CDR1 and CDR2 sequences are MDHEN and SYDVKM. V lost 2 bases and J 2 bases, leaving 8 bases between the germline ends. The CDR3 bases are TGTGCCAGCAGTTTAGGGACTTACACAGATACGCAGTATTTT. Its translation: CASSLGTYTDTQYF. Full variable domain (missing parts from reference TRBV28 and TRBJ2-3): DVKVTQSSRYLVKRTGEKVFLECVQDMDHENMFWYRQDPGLGLRLIYFSYDVKMKEKGDIPEGYSVSREKKERFSLILESASTNQTSMYLCASSLGTYTDTQYFGPGTRLTVL.

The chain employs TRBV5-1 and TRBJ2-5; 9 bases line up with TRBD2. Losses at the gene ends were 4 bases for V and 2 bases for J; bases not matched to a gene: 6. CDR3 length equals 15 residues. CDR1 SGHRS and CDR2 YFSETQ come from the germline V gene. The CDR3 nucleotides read TGCGCCAGCAGCCAACTAGCGGGTCAACAAGAGACCCAGTACTTC. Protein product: CASSQLAGQQETQYF. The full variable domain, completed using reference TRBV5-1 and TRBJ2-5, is KAGVTQTPRYLIKTRGQQVTLSCSPISGHRSVSWYQQTPGQGLQFLFEYFSETQRNKGNFPGRFSGRQFSNSRSEMNVSTLELGDSALYLCASSQLAGQQETQYFGPGTRLLVL.

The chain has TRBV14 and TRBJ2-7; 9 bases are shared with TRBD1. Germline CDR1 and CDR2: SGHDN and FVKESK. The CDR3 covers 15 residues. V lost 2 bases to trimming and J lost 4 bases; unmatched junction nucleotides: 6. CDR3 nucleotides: TGTGCCAGCAGCCAACGGACAGGGGAGATGTACGAGCAGTACTTC. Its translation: CASSQRTGEMYEQYF.

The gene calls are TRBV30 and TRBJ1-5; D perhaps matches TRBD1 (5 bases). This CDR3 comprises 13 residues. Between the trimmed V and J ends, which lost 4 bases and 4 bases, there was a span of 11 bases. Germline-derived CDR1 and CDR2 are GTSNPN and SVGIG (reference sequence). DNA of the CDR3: TGTGCCTGGAACCGGGGGTTAAATCAGCCCCAGCATTTT. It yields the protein CAWNRGLNQPQHF.

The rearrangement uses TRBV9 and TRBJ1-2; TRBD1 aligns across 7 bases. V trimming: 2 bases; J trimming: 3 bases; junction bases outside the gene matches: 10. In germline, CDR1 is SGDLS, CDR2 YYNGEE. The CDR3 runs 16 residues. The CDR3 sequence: CASSVDTGASDYGYTF. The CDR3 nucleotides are TGTGCCAGCAGCGTCGACACAGGGGCGTCGGACTATGGCTACACCTTC. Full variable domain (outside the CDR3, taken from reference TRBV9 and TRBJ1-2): DSGVTQTPKHLITATGQRVTLRCSPRSGDLSVYWYQQSLDQGLQFLIQYYNGEERAKGNILERFSAQQFPDLHSELNLSSLELGDSALYFCASSVDTGASDYGYTFGSGTRLTVV.

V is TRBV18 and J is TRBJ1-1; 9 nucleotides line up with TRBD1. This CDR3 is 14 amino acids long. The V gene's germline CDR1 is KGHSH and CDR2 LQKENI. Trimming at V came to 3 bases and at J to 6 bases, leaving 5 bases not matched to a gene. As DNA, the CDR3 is TGTGCCAGCTCACCTGTGGGACAGGGCTCTGAAGCTTTCTTT. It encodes CASSPVGQGSEAFF.